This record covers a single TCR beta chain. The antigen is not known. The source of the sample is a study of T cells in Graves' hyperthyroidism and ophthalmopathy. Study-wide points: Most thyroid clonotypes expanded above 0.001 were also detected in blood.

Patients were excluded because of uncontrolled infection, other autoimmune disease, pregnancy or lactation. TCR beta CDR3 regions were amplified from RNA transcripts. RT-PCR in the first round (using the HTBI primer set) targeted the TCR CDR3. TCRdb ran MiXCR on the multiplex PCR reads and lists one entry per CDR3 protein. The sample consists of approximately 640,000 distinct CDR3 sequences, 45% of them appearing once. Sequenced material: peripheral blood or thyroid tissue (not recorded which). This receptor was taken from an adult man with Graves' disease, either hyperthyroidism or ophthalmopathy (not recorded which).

The DNA of the CDR3 is TGCAGCGTGGGGAACGAGCAGTACTTC. Its protein product is CSVGNEQYF. V is TRBV29-1 and J is TRBJ2-7; D not certain. The germline gives CDR1 SQVTM, CDR2 ANQGSEA. Trimming removed 6 bases at V and 5 bases at J, with 5 bases between. This CDR3 is built from 9 residues.